The next 30 T cell receptor beta chains were all read from a single sample in a study of identical twins. One entry per CDR3 protein results from TCRdb running MiXCR on the 5' RACE reads. The table shows hundreds of thousands of distinct CDR3 sequences, with more than 6.5% occurring only once. Separately, the same data were catalogued under a study of yellow fever vaccine responses in identical twins.

The source material was memory (CD45RO+) T cells sorted from blood. These receptors originate from a woman between 18 and 30 years old in good health.

This clonotype was seen repeatedly, ten times or more. The chain recombines TRBV11-2 with TRBJ2-7; D gene ambiguous. V lost 0 bases to trimming and J lost 6 bases, with 0 bases between them. Germline V gene sequence: CDR1 SGHAT, CDR2 FQNNGV. The CDR3 length is 10 residues. This chain's CDR3 is CASSLDEQYF. CDR3 nucleotide sequence: TGTGCCAGCAGCTTAGACGAGCAGTACTTC.

There are a few counts of this clonotype. V gene TRBV6-7 combines with J gene TRBJ1-1, with 7 bases matching TRBD1. Being an ORF, TRBV6-7 has a function that is uncertain. J was trimmed by 0 bases and V by 0 bases; bases with no gene match: 10. CDR3 length: 18 amino acids. CDR3 bases: TGTGCCAGCAGTTACTCCTCACGGGGGGACAGATTGAACACTGAAGCTTTCTTT. This encodes CASSYSSRGDRLNTEAFF.

The chain couples TRBV7-6 to TRBJ2-1; 8 bases match TRBD2. The CDR3 runs 15 residues. The germline V gene encodes CDR1 SGHVS and CDR2 FNYEAQ. Trimming removed 4 bases from V and 6 bases from J; junction bases left unmatched: 8. The CDR3 DNA is TGTGCCAGCAGCTCGTTAGCGGGACTCCTCAATGAGCAGTTCTTC. Protein: CASSSLAGLLNEQFF. The full variable domain, rest sourced from reference TRBV7-6 and TRBJ2-1, is GAGVSQSPRYKVTKRGQDVALRCDPISGHVSLYWYRQALGQGPEFLTYFNYEAQQDKSGLPNDRFSAERPEGSISTLTIQRTEQRDSAMYRCASSSLAGLLNEQFFGPGTRLTVL.

In its sample, this clonotype was seen many times. The V gene is TRBV5-1, the J gene TRBJ1-1; D remains unclear. The V gene lost 4 bases and the J gene lost 6 bases, with 19 bases spanning the gap. CDR3 length equals 15 residues. Germline CDR1 and CDR2: SGHRS and YFSETQ. CDR3 sequence (DNA): TGCGCCAGCAGCAAAGGGCATAGCCAGGAGGCTGAAGCTTTCTTT. Its translation is CASSKGHSQEAEAFF.

This clonotype was seen a few times. The genes are TRBV7-2 and TRBJ2-2; D is unclear. Germline loops: CDR1 SGHTA, CDR2 FQGNSA. The CDR3 has 15 residues. V gave up 2 bases and J gave up 4 bases, with 11 bases separating them. The CDR3 DNA reads TGTGCCAGCAGCTTATCCCCCCCCCTCACCGGGGAGCTGTTTTTT. It specifies CASSLSPPLTGELFF.

In its sample, this clonotype was seen many times. The gene calls are TRBV5-1 and TRBJ2-3; 7 nucleotides align to TRBD2. The CDR3 length is 15 residues. Per the germline V gene, CDR1 is SGHRS and CDR2 is YFSETQ. Trimming took 0 bases from V and 4 from J; bases not matched to a gene: 5. The CDR3 DNA follows: TGCGCCAGCAGCTTGGTTGGCGGGAGCCCAGATACGCAGTATTTT. It yields the protein CASSLVGGSPDTQYF. The complete variable domain, with remaining parts taken from reference TRBV5-1 and TRBJ2-3, reads KAGVTQTPRYLIKTRGQQVTLSCSPISGHRSVSWYQQTPGQGLQFLFEYFSETQRNKGNFPGRFSGRQFSNSRSEMNVSTLELGDSALYLCASSLVGGSPDTQYFGPGTRLTVL.

This clonotype was observed at least ten times. The V and J genes are TRBV7-2 and TRBJ1-2; 9 positions agree with TRBD1. V trimming: 6 bases; J trimming: 6 bases; junction bases outside the gene matches: 17. The germline gives CDR1 SGHTA, CDR2 FQGNSA. CDR3 length equals 17 residues. CDR3 in amino acids: CASSFTAGTGNDDGYTF. The DNA of the CDR3 is TGTGCCAGCAGTTTTACTGCCGGGACAGGGAACGACGATGGCTACACCTTC.

The chain has TRBV14 and TRBJ1-6; 7 bases are a match to TRBD1. This CDR3 contains 15 residues. Germline CDR1 reads SGHDN; CDR2 reads FVKESK. V shed 7 bases, J shed 6 bases, and the junction held 9 bases outside the gene matches. CDR3 loop: CASNGGGSINSPLHF. In nucleotides, the CDR3 is TGTGCCAGCAACGGAGGGGGCAGCATTAATTCACCCCTCCACTTT.

This clonotype was counted between two and nine times. V usage is TRBV20-1 and J usage is TRBJ2-7; 10 bases are shared with TRBD2. Germline CDR1 is DFQATT and CDR2 is SNEGSKA (reference sequence). CDR3 length: 13 residues. V lost 8 bases and J lost 2; bases outside the gene matches: 6. The CDR3 here is CSITSGDTYEQYV. As DNA, the CDR3 is TGCAGTATTACTAGCGGGGACACCTACGAGCAGTACGTC.

This clonotype was observed at least ten times. The chain combines TRBV29-1 with TRBJ2-3; tentatively, D is TRBD1 or TRBD2 (5 bases each). Germline-derived CDR1 and CDR2 are SQVTM and ANQGSEA. The length of the CDR3 is 15 residues. V dropped 8 bases and J dropped 0 bases, with 18 bases sitting between them. The CDR3 DNA reads as TGCAGCTCCCGAGGGGTGGTCCTCAGCACAGATACGCAGTATTTT. Translation gives CSSRGVVLSTDTQYF.

This clonotype appeared a few times. The junction and the germline gene differ at one end; a read error may be behind it. The rearrangement joins TRBV3-1 to TRBJ2-1; D is undetermined. CDR3 size: 12 residues. Germline V gene lookup returns CDR1 LGHDT and CDR2 YNNKEL (reference sequence). CDR3 nucleotides: TGTGCCAGCGGCCAATGGGACAATGAGCAGTTCTTC. Translating gives CASGQWDNEQFF.

This clonotype occurred a few times. The chain couples TRBV19 to TRBJ2-6, with D perhaps TRBD2 (6 bases). In germline, CDR1 is LNHDA, CDR2 SQIVND (reference sequence). Deletions cut 1 base from V and 3 bases from J, with 7 bases between. CDR3 length: 15 residues. The CDR3 region has the DNA TGTGCCAGTAGTATAGGGGGGGTTGGGGCCAACGTCCTGACTTTC. Its protein is CASSIGGVGANVLTF.

This clonotype showed up many times. The V call is TRBV25-1, the J call TRBJ1-4; no definite D call. Germline CDR1 MGHDK, CDR2 SYGVNS. V gave up 4 bases and J gave up 4 bases, with 16 bases separating them. The CDR3 runs 16 residues. CDR3 residues: CASSGSGSLFNEKLFF. The CDR3 coding sequence is TGTGCCAGCAGTGGATCCGGGAGCCTGTTTAATGAAAAACTGTTTTTT.

This clonotype was detected only a few times. The chain uses TRBV6-6 and TRBJ1-1, with a tentative D call TRBD1 (5 bases). The germline V gene encodes CDR1 MNHNY and CDR2 SVGAGI (reference sequence). CDR3 length equals 13 residues. V was trimmed by 7 bases and J by 1 base, leaving 10 bases between them. The CDR3 protein is CASNSQGNTEAFF. The DNA of the CDR3 is TGTGCCAGCAATTCTCAGGGGAACACTGAAGCTTTCTTT.

The chain has TRBV6-1 and TRBJ1-2, with unresolved D. Germline V gene sequence: CDR1 MNHNS, CDR2 SASEGT. The V end was cut by 8 bases, the J end by 10 bases, with 14 bases between. There are 11 residues in the CDR3. The CDR3 DNA reads TGTGCCAGCCGACTGTGGGGAGACTACACCTTC. Translation: CASRLWGDYTF.

This clonotype was seen more than once but under ten times. This sequence joins TRBV6-1 and TRBJ1-2, with a possible D match to TRBD1 (6 bases). Germline assignment: CDR1 MNHNS and CDR2 SASEGT. The V gene lost 5 bases and the J gene lost 10 bases, with 23 bases spanning the gap. This CDR3 is built from 15 residues. CDR3 nucleotides: TGTGCCAGCAGTACCACCGGGACGGGATCAGGGGACTACACCTTC. Translation: CASSTTGTGSGDYTF.

This clonotype was seen more than once but under ten times. This chain connects TRBV7-3 to TRBJ2-3; D uncertain. The V gene lost 5 bases and the J gene lost 3 bases, with 12 bases spanning the gap. The germline gives CDR1 SGHTA, CDR2 FQGTGA. This CDR3 comprises 14 residues. In DNA form, the CDR3 reads TGTGCCAGCAGCCCCCGAGGCCCTACAGATACGCAGTATTTT. It specifies CASSPRGPTDTQYF. Combining the CDR3 with reference TRBV7-3 and TRBJ2-3 gives the whole variable domain GAGVSQTPSNKVTEKGKYVELRCDPISGHTALYWYRQSLGQGPEFLIYFQGTGAADDSGLPNDRFFAVRPEGSVSTLKIQRTERGDSAVYLCASSPRGPTDTQYFGPGTRLTVL.

This clonotype was seen at least ten times. The chain employs TRBV5-1 and TRBJ2-2, with no clear D. The germline V gene encodes CDR1 SGHRS and CDR2 YFSETQ. V lost 2 bases, J lost 6 bases, and 11 bases lay in between. This CDR3 comprises 14 residues. CDR3 bases: TGCGCCAGCAGCTTATGGATGTCCGCCGGGGAGCTGTTTTTT. Its protein is CASSLWMSAGELFF.

This rearrangement joins TRBV12-3 or TRBV12-4 to TRBJ2-6; 11 bases align to TRBD1. This CDR3 is built from 18 residues. Germline trimming cut 5 bases from V and 0 bases from J; bases unmatched to any gene: 6. The DNA for the CDR3 is TGTGCCAGCAGTAGCGGGACAGGGGGGTTCTCTGGGGCCAACGTCCTGACTTTC. Residues: CASSSGTGGFSGANVLTF.

This clonotype occurred many times. The V call is TRBV20-1, the J call TRBJ2-1; a possible D gene is TRBD1 (5 bases). This CDR3 contains 11 residues. V dropped 6 bases and J dropped 7 bases, with 10 bases sitting between them. CDR1 and CDR2 from the germline V gene are DFQATT and SNEGSKA (reference sequence). The DNA for the CDR3 is TGCAGTGCCGCAGGGTCGAATGAGCAGTTCTTC. It encodes CSAAGSNEQFF.

There are many counts of this clonotype. The rearrangement links TRBV4-2 to TRBJ1-6; 7 nucleotides line up with TRBD1. With V trimmed by 4 bases and J by 5 bases, 5 bases remained unmatched. The CDR3 sequence is 15 residues long. In germline, CDR1 is LGHNA, CDR2 YNFKEQ. The CDR3 region is CASSLGTADNSPLHF. Written as DNA, the CDR3 is TGTGCCAGCAGCCTCGGGACAGCGGATAATTCACCCCTCCACTTT.

This clonotype showed up just a few times. The CDR3 reads CSATPTSGGAADTQYF. CDR3 coding DNA: TGCAGTGCTACTCCGACTAGCGGGGGCGCAGCAGATACGCAGTATTTT. The chain links TRBV20-1 to TRBJ2-3; 12 bases line up with TRBD2. The CDR3 is 16 residues long. The germline gives CDR1 DFQATT, CDR2 SNEGSKA (reference sequence). V shed 4 bases and J 4 bases; nucleotides not matched to a gene: 9.

This clonotype was seen many times. The rearrangement uses TRBV7-9 and TRBJ2-1; 8 positions match TRBD1. Germline V gene data show CDR1 as SEHNR and CDR2 as FQNEAQ (reference sequence). This CDR3 is built from 17 residues. V dropped 0 bases and J dropped 3; count of bases not matched to a gene: 7. The CDR3 here is CASSLAGQGDVYNEQFF. The CDR3 DNA is TGTGCCAGCAGCTTAGCCGGACAGGGAGATGTCTACAATGAGCAGTTCTTC.

This clonotype was recorded at least ten times. The rearrangement links TRBV9 to TRBJ2-3; TRBD2 agrees at 7 bases. The germline V gene has CDR1 SGDLS and CDR2 YYNGEE. V shed 2 bases and J 2 bases; nucleotides not matched to a gene: 2. This CDR3 has 14 residues. CDR3 in amino acids: CASSVLAATDTQYF. Here the CDR3 DNA reads TGTGCCAGCAGCGTTCTAGCGGCCACAGATACGCAGTATTTT.

This clonotype was found many times. This chain uses TRBV12-3 or TRBV12-4 with TRBJ2-2; no definite D call. This CDR3 contains 16 residues. Trimming pared 6 bases from V and 1 base from J, leaving 15 bases between. Here the CDR3 reads CASSPYSPLNTGELFF. CDR3 DNA: TGTGCCAGCAGCCCTTACAGCCCCTTGAACACCGGGGAGCTGTTTTTT.

This rearrangement joins TRBV7-6 to TRBJ2-1; 8 bases line up with TRBD2. The CDR3 spans 17 residues. With V trimmed by 4 bases and J by 6 bases, 14 bases remained unmatched. Germline V gene data show CDR1 as SGHVS and CDR2 as FNYEAQ. The CDR3 DNA sequence: TGTGCCAGCAGCTCTCCTACTAAAGCGGGAGTCGGCAATGAGCAGTTCTTC. Protein sequence: CASSSPTKAGVGNEQFF.

The V and J genes are TRBV5-1 and TRBJ1-1; 7 bases line up with TRBD1. Germline V gives CDR1 SGHRS, CDR2 YFSETQ. The CDR3 spans 14 residues. Losses at the gene ends were 0 bases for V and 3 bases for J; bases not matched to a gene: 2. CDR3 loop: CASSLEGAYTEAFF. In DNA form, the CDR3 reads TGCGCCAGCAGCTTGGAGGGGGCGTACACTGAAGCTTTCTTT.

This clonotype appeared many times. V usage is TRBV12-3 or TRBV12-4 and J usage is TRBJ1-4; D uncertain. There are 13 residues in the CDR3. The germline V and J ends were trimmed by 0 bases and 8 bases, with 7 bases remaining between them. The CDR3 DNA reads as TGTGCCAGCAGTTTAGCGCCGGGGGAAAAACTGTTTTTT. Residues: CASSLAPGEKLFF.

This clonotype appeared many times. The gene calls are TRBV28 and TRBJ2-7; 8 bases fit TRBD1. V was clipped by 6 bases and J by 5 bases; unmatched bases: 15. Looked up from germline, CDR1 is MDHEN and CDR2 is SYDVKM. The CDR3 is made up of 16 amino acids. CDR3 in amino acids: CASRTGTGSRRDEQYF. The CDR3, as DNA: TGTGCCAGCAGAACCGGGACAGGATCCCGTCGAGACGAGCAGTACTTC.

The chain carries TRBV20-1 and TRBJ2-3; 7 nucleotides align to TRBD1. Germline CDR1 reads DFQATT; CDR2 reads SNEGSKA (reference sequence). The trim removed 3 bases at V and 2 bases at J, leaving 8 bases unmatched. This CDR3 has 15 amino acids. The CDR3 reads CSASLTGAYTDTQYF. CDR3 nucleotides: TGCAGTGCTAGTTTAACAGGGGCTTACACAGATACGCAGTATTTT.